This note documents a single TCR beta chain sequence. TCR beta was sequenced from UMI-tagged 5' RACE libraries. TCRdb reanalyzed the 5' RACE reads and collapses them to one entry per CDR3 protein, without DNA. Its clone listing holds approximately 11,000 distinct CDR3 sequences. This sample stems from a study of human CD8 memory T cell subsets. CDR1 is DFQATT, CDR2 SNEGSKA, per germline (reference sequence). CDR3 length: 17 amino acids. Healthy donors' buffy coats supplied the PBMC. Total CD8+ T cells were enriched by negative magnetic separation. The TCR was taken from a human donor in good health. The chain links TRBV20-1 to TRBJ1-1; checking the TCRdb D call of TRBD1 is not possible without DNA. Sequencing was performed on CD8+ T cells from PBMCs. CDR3 region: CSARDYGTGVVNTEAFF.